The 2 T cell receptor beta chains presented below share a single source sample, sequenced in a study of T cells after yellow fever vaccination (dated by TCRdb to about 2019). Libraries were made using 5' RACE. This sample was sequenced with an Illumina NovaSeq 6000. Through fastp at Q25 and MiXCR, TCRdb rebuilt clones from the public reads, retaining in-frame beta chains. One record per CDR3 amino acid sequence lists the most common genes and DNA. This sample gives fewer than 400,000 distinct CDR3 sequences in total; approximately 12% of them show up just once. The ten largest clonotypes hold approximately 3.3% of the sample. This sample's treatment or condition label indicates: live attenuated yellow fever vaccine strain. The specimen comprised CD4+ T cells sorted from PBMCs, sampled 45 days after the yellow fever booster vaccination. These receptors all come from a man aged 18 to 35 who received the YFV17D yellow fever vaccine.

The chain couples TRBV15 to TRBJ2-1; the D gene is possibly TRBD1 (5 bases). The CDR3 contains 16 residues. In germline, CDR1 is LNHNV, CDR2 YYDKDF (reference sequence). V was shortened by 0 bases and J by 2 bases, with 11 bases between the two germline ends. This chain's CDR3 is CATSRDPQGAYNEQFF. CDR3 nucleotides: TGTGCCACCAGCAGAGACCCTCAGGGTGCCTACAATGAGCAGTTCTTC.

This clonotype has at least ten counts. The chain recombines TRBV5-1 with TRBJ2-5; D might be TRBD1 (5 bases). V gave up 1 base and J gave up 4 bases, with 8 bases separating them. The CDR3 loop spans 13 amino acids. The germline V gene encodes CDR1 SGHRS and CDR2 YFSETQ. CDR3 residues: CASSLRGTETQYF. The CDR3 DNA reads TGCGCCAGCAGCTTGAGGGGTACAGAGACCCAGTACTTC.